The clone carrying this T cell receptor beta chain was recorded at least ten times. Its antigen is undetermined. The read terminates 3 residues ahead of where the CDR3 ends, so the germline J gene completes it. The trim removed 6 bases at V and 5 bases at J, leaving 8 bases unmatched. Per the germline V gene, CDR1 is GTSNPN and CDR2 is SVGIG (reference sequence). This CDR3 has 14 residues. The data belong to a study of T cell clonality in common variable immunodeficiency. Study-level results: Repertoire-complication correlations in CVID were limited by patient heterogeneity. Compared with controls, CVID subjects had fewer shared TCRbeta clones.

The table came from immunoSEQ multiplex PCR; TCRdb's copy has only in-frame clones and leaves some out. The table lists tens of thousands of clones, no singletons, with about 4.5% in the top ten. The rearrangement uses TRBV30 and TRBJ2-2, with 8 bases fitting TRBD2. Sample: peripheral blood mononuclear cells. The TCR sequence derives from a person aged 18 to 75 in good health. The CDR3 DNA, read in part, is TGTGCCTGCGGAGCGGGAGTGGGGACCGGGGAG. Translating gives CACGAGVGTGE. The full-length CDR3 reads as CACGAGVGTGELFF. The full variable domain, in which reference TRBV30 and TRBJ2-2 provide the parts outside the CDR3, is SQTIHQWPATLVQPVGSPLSLECTVEGTSNPNLYWYRQAAGRGLQLLFYSVGIGQISSEVPQNLSASRPQDRQFILSSKKLLLSDSGFYLCACGAGVGTGELFFGEGSRLTVL.